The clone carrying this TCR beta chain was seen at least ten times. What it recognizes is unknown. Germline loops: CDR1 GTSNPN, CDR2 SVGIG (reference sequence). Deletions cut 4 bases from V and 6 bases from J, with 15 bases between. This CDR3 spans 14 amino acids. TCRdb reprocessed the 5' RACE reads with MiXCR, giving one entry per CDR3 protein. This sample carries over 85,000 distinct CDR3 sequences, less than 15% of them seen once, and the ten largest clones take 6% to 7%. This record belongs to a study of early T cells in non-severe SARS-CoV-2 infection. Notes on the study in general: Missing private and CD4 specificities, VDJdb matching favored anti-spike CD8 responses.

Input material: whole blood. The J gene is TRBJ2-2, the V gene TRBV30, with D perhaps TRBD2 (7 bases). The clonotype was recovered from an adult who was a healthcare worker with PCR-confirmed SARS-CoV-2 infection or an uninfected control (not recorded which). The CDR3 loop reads CAWNRRGAAGELFF. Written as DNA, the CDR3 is TGTGCCTGGAACCGTCGGGGGGCGGCCGGGGAGCTGTTTTTT.